This TCR beta chain was captured by sequencing in a study of OX40 agonist ivuxolimab in advanced cancers. The protocol was immunoSEQ multiplex PCR, while the TCRdb copy is restricted to in-frame clones and leaves out a portion. The table has 30,000 to 45,000 clones, about 81% seen once. The length of the CDR3 is 13 residues. CDR1 is LNHDA and CDR2 is SQIVND in the germline V gene (reference sequence). The V end was cut by 4 bases, the J end by 7 bases, with 10 bases between. The TCR was taken from an adult with an advanced solid tumor such as melanoma, head and neck, liver or kidney cancer. The chain links TRBV19 to TRBJ1-4; D perhaps matches TRBD1 (5 bases). Sequences were derived from CD4+ or CD8+ T cells sorted from blood, sampled in a trial of the OX40 agonist ivuxolimab. The CDR3 DNA is TGTGCCAGTAGTAGGAGGACAATTGAAAAACTGTTTTTT. Its translation is CASSRRTIEKLFF.